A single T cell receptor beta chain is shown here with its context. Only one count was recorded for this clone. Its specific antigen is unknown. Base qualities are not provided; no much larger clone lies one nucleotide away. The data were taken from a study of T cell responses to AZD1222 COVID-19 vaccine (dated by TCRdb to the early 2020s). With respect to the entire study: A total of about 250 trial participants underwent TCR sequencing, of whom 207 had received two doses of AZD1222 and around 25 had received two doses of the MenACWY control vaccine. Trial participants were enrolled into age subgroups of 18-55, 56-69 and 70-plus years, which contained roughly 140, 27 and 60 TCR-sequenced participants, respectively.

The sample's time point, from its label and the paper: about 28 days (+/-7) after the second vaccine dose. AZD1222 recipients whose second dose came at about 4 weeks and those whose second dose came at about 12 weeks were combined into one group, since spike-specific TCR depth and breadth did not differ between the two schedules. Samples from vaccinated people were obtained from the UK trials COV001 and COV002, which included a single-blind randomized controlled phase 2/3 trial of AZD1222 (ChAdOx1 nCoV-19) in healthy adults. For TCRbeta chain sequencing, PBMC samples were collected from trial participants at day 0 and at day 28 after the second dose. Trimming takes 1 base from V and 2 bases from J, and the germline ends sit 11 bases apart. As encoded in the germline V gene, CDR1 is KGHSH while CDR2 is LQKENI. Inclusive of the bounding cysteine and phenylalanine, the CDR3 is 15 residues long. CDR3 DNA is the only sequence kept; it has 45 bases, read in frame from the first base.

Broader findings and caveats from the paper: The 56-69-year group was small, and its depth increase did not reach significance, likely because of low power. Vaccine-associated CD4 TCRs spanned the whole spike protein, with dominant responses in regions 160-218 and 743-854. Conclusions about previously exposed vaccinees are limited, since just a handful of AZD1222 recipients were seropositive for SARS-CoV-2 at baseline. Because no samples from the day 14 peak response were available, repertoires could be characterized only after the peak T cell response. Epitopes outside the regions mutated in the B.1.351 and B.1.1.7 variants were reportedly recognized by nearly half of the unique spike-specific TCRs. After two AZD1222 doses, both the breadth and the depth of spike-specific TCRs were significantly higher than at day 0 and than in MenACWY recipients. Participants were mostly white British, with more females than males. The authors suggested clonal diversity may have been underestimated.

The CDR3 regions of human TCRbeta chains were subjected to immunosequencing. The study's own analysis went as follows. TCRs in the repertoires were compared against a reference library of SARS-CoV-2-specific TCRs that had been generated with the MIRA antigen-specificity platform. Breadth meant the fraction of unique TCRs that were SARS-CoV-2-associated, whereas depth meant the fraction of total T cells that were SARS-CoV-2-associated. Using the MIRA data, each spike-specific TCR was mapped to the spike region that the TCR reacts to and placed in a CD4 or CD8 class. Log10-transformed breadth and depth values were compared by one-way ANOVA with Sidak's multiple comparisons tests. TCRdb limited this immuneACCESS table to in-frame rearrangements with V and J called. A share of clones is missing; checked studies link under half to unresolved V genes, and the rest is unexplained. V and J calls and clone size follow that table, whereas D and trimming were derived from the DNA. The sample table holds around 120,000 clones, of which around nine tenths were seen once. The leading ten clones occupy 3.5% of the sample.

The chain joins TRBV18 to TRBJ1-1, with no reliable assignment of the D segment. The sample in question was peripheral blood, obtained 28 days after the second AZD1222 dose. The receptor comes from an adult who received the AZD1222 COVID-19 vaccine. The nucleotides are TGTGCCAGCTCACCACGGAGAGGGATAAACACTGAAGCTTTCTTT. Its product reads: CASSPRRGINTEAFF.